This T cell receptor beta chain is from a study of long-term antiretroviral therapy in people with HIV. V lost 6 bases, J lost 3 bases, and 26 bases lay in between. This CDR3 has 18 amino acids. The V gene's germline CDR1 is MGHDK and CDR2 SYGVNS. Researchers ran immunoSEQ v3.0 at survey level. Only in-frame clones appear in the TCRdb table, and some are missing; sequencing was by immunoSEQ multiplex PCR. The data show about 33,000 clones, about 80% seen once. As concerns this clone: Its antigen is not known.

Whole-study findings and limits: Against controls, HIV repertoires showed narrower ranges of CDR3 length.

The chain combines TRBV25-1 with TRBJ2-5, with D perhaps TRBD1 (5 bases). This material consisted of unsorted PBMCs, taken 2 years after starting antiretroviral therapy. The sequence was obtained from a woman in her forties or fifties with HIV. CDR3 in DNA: TGTGCCAGCAGCGGATCCCCTCTGGGGCACCTGGTTGAAGAGACCCAGTACTTC. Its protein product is CASSGSPLGHLVEETQYF.